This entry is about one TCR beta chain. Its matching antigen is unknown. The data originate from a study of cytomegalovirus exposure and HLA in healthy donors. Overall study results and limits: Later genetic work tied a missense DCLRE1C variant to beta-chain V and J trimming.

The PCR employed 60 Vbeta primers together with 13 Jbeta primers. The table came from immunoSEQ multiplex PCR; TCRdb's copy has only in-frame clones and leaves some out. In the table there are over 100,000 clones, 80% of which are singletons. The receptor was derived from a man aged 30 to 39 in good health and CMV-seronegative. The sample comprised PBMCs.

The CDR3 spells CASSTPTGAVGYTF. CDR3 nucleotide sequence: TGTGCCAGCAGCACCCCGACAGGGGCGGTTGGCTACACCTTC. The chain employs TRBV28 and TRBJ1-2, with 8 bases aligning to TRBD1. The CDR3 is made up of 14 amino acids. V shed 6 bases and J 7 bases; nucleotides not matched to a gene: 10. Germline lookup yields CDR1 MDHEN and CDR2 SYDVKM.